This entry describes one T cell receptor (beta chain). Original data processing: Estimates of nucleated cell counts were drawn from the amplification of reference gene primers. Clones were read by immunoSEQ multiplex PCR, and TCRdb kept only the in-frame ones, dropping some. Clone size and V and J calls were adopted from that table, with D and trimming inferred from the DNA. The data contain about 260,000 clones, approximately 91% of them singletons. The data belong to a study of blood T cell repertoires in COVID-19. Patients from Seattle were sampled longitudinally, starting during active infection. The sequence was collected from a woman aged 25 to 39 with COVID-19, enrolled during active disease. Sample: peripheral blood.

CDR3 amino acids: CASSLGTSTQFF. The CDR3 DNA is TGTGCCAGCAGCTTGGGGACTAGTACCCAGTTCTTC. V is TRBV5-4 and J is TRBJ2-1, with 7 positions matching TRBD2. V lost 0 bases to trimming and J lost 13 bases; unmatched junction nucleotides: 4. CDR3 length equals 12 residues. Germline CDR1 SGHNT, CDR2 YYREEE (reference sequence).